One sample yielded the 21 T cell receptor beta chains listed below, sequenced in a study of control samples from healthy donors and cancer patients. Repertoires were generated with immunoSEQ multiplex PCR, while TCRdb's copy carries only in-frame clones and drops some. The table records about 51,000 clones, about 80% of them present only once. What was sequenced was blood. Every receptor here comes from a man in his 70s in good health.

This clone was seen a few times. This chain uses TRBV10-2 with TRBJ2-3; possibly TRBD1 for D (5 bases). The CDR3 consists of 14 residues. Germline CDR1 WSHSY, CDR2 SAAADI. The V and J ends lost 2 bases and 2 bases respectively, with 8 bases between them. The CDR3 here is CASSEGASTDTQYF. CDR3 nucleotides: TGCGCCAGCAGTGAGGGGGCTTCCACAGATACGCAGTATTTT.

The table lists this clone with a few counts. This chain joins TRBV11-2 and TRBJ2-5, with a possible D match to TRBD1 (6 bases). The CDR3 contains 14 residues. Trimming removed 1 base from V and 4 bases from J, with 10 bases in between. The germline CDR1 and CDR2 sequences are SGHAT and FQNNGV. CDR3 region: CASSLGGQLETQYF. The DNA of the CDR3 is TGTGCCAGCAGCTTAGGTGGACAGTTAGAGACCCAGTACTTC.

The V call is TRBV18, the J call TRBJ1-5; no firm D call. The CDR3 length is 15 residues. Trimming shortened V by 2 bases and J by 3 bases, and 11 bases separated the two germline ends. Germline V gene sequence: CDR1 KGHSH, CDR2 LQKENI. DNA of the CDR3: TGTGCCAGCTCACCAGGGAATGGGGTCAATCAGCCCCAGCATTTT. Translation: CASSPGNGVNQPQHF.

The genes are TRBV9 and TRBJ2-1; TRBD2 matches 14 bases. The CDR3 covers 16 residues. V dropped 4 bases and J dropped 4; count of bases not matched to a gene: 4. The germline V gene has CDR1 SGDLS and CDR2 YYNGEE. The CDR3 loop is CASSTRLAGGYNEQFF. The CDR3 bases are TGTGCCAGCAGCACCAGACTAGCGGGAGGGTACAATGAGCAGTTCTTC.

The CDR3 bases are TGTGCCAGCAGCTTTCCGGGGACTGTTGTTGACGAGCAGTACTTC. Protein: CASSFPGTVVDEQYF. The genes are TRBV7-9 and TRBJ2-7; a possible D gene is TRBD2 (6 bases). V lost 3 bases and J lost 5, with 17 bases in between. The CDR3 sequence is 15 residues long. Germline V lookup: CDR1 SEHNR, CDR2 FQNEAQ (reference sequence).

CDR3 coding DNA: TGTGCCAGCAGGAAACCGGGGTCCACCTACGAGCAGTACTTC. Protein product: CASRKPGSTYEQYF. The gene calls are TRBV2 and TRBJ2-7; D may be TRBD2 (5 bases). The germline V gene has CDR1 SNHLY and CDR2 FYNNEI. V was cut by 6 bases and J by 2 bases, with 14 bases left in between. The CDR3 loop spans 14 amino acids.

The table lists this clone with a count of one. DNA of the CDR3: TGTGCCAGTAGTATAGATACGGGTTACAATGAGCAGTTCTTC. The encoded protein is CASSIDTGYNEQFF. The V gene is TRBV19, the J gene TRBJ2-1, with D uncertain. The V gene lost 0 bases and the J gene lost 4 bases, with 7 bases spanning the gap. CDR3 size: 14 residues. Germline CDR1 reads LNHDA; CDR2 reads SQIVND (reference sequence). The variable domain in full, completed from reference TRBV19 and TRBJ2-1, reads DGGITQSPKYLFRKEGQNVTLSCEQNLNHDAMYWYRQDPGQGLRLIYYSQIVNDFQKGDIAEGYSVSREKKESFPLTVTSAQKNPTAFYLCASSIDTGYNEQFFGPGTRLTVL.

This chain links TRBV11-2 with TRBJ2-5; TRBD1 matches at 8 bases. Germline trimming cut 3 bases from V and 5 bases from J; bases unmatched to any gene: 8. In germline, CDR1 is SGHAT, CDR2 FQNNGV. The CDR3 spans 15 residues. The CDR3 DNA follows: TGTGCCAGCAGCTTTTTGGGACAGGCTATGGAGACCCAGTACTTC. Its protein is CASSFLGQAMETQYF. The full variable domain, its missing parts supplied by reference TRBV11-2 and TRBJ2-5, is EAGVAQSPRYKIIEKRQSVAFWCNPISGHATLYWYQQILGQGPKLLIQFQNNGVVDDSQLPKDRFSAERLKGVDSTLKIQPAKLEDSAVYLCASSFLGQAMETQYFGPGTRLLVL.

J is TRBJ2-3 and V is TRBV14, with D perhaps TRBD1 (5 bases). CDR1 and CDR2 (germline): SGHDN, FVKESK. V was cut by 6 bases and J by 0 bases, with 13 bases left in between. This CDR3 contains 15 residues. CDR3 nucleotides: TGTGCCAGCAGGGGGCTGTCATCTAGCACAGATACGCAGTATTTT. Its translation is CASRGLSSSTDTQYF.

The count of this clone is one. This rearrangement joins TRBV27 to TRBJ1-1; D not resolved. The length of the CDR3 is 14 residues. Trimming cost V 0 bases and J 11 bases, with 16 bases left between them. The V gene's germline CDR1 is MNHEY and CDR2 SMNVEV (reference sequence). CDR3 in amino acids: CASSLSGSLKWAFF. DNA for the CDR3: TGTGCCAGCAGTTTATCAGGCAGCTTGAAATGGGCTTTCTTT.

The chain employs TRBV28 and TRBJ2-7; D possibly corresponds to TRBD1 (6 bases). This CDR3 region has 17 residues. Germline CDR1 reads MDHEN; CDR2 reads SYDVKM. Between the trimmed V and J ends, which lost 4 bases and 1 base, there was a span of 20 bases. DNA of the CDR3: TGTGCCAGCAGTTCAGGTTTGGGGGACACTGATTCCTACGAGCAGTACTTC. This codes for CASSSGLGDTDSYEQYF.

The gene calls are TRBV30 and TRBJ1-5; 7 nucleotides agree with TRBD1. This CDR3 is built from 14 residues. V gave up 2 bases and J gave up 2 bases; unmatched junction bases: 3. Germline V gene sequence: CDR1 GTSNPN, CDR2 SVGIG (reference sequence). DNA of the CDR3: TGTGCCTGGAGTTTAACAGGGGGCAATCAGCCCCAGCATTTT. Amino acids: CAWSLTGGNQPQHF.

The chain couples TRBV5-1 to TRBJ2-3; D is undetermined. The germline V gene encodes CDR1 SGHRS and CDR2 YFSETQ. Trimming cost V 1 base and J 2 bases, with 11 bases left between them. CDR3 length: 15 residues. The CDR3 sequence: CASSLQDPLTDTQYF. CDR3 in DNA: TGCGCCAGCAGCTTGCAGGATCCGCTCACAGATACGCAGTATTTT.

V is TRBV7-9 and J is TRBJ2-3; weak D call: TRBD2 (6 bases). Germline lookup yields CDR1 SEHNR and CDR2 FQNEAQ (reference sequence). Trimming took 3 bases from V and 3 from J, leaving 10 bases between them. CDR3 length: 14 residues. CDR3 nucleotides: TGTGCCAGCAGCTTGAACGGAGGGACAGATACGCAGTATTTT. Translating it yields CASSLNGGTDTQYF.

The J gene is TRBJ1-2, the V gene TRBV6-6, with D possibly being TRBD1 (5 bases). This CDR3 is 15 amino acids long. Looked up from germline, CDR1 is MNHNY and CDR2 is SVGAGI (reference sequence). With 6 bases removed from V and 5 bases from J, the gap between germline ends came to 19 bases. CDR3 sequence reads: CASSYQWGGLYGYTF. CDR3 nucleotides: TGTGCCAGCAGCTATCAATGGGGGGGTCTATATGGCTACACCTTC.

Regarding this clone: Other DNA sequences of this sample code for an identical CDR3. The chain couples TRBV7-9 to TRBJ2-7; either TRBD1 or TRBD2 may fit D (6 bases each). The CDR3 is 15 amino acids. V dropped 5 bases and J dropped 2 bases, with 16 bases sitting between them. CDR1 is SEHNR, CDR2 FQNEAQ, per germline (reference sequence). CDR3 nucleotides: TGTGCCAGCAGCCTCCGAGGGGGGTTGGCCTACGAGCAGTACTTC. It translates to CASSLRGGLAYEQYF. The full variable domain, rest sourced from reference TRBV7-9 and TRBJ2-7, is DTGVSQNPRHKITKRGQNVTFRCDPISEHNRLYWYRQTLGQGPEFLTYFQNEAQLEKSRLLSDRFSAERPKGSFSTLEIQRTEQGDSAMYLCASSLRGGLAYEQYFGPGTRLTVT.

CDR3 nucleotides: TGTGCCAGCAGCCGACAGGGGGGGTATGGCTACACCTTC. The encoded protein is CASSRQGGYGYTF. The V call is TRBV3-1 (or the pseudogene TRBV3-2), the J call TRBJ1-2; TRBD1 matches 9 bases. Germline V gene data show CDR1 as LGHDT and CDR2 as YNNKEL (reference sequence). This CDR3 contains 13 residues. V shed 4 bases and J 5 bases; nucleotides not matched to a gene: 2.

The V call is TRBV10-3, the J call TRBJ2-5; 8 nucleotides agree with TRBD2. Germline assignment: CDR1 ENHRY and CDR2 SYGVKD. With 3 bases clipped from V and 7 bases from J, the junction kept 10 bases outside the gene matches. The length of the CDR3 is 15 residues. The CDR3 coding sequence is TGTGCCATCAGTGACAACCGGGAGGGCCGGGTGACCCAGTACTTC. This sequence encodes CAISDNREGRVTQYF.

The V call is TRBV9, the J call TRBJ2-3, with D possibly TRBD2 on 5 matching bases. Deletions cut 4 bases from V and 1 base from J, with 16 bases between. Germline CDR1 SGDLS, CDR2 YYNGEE. There are 16 residues in the CDR3. CDR3 in amino acids: CASSSSGSGRTDTQYF. CDR3 DNA sequence: TGTGCCAGCAGCTCGTCGGGAAGCGGCCGCACAGATACGCAGTATTTT.

The V and J genes are TRBV5-1 and TRBJ2-5; 7 positions agree with TRBD1. This CDR3 spans 14 amino acids. Per germline, CDR1 SGHRS and CDR2 YFSETQ. V dropped 4 bases and J dropped 5; count of bases not matched to a gene: 8. The CDR3 bases are TGCGCCAGCAGCCGCAGGGGGATCGGGGAGACCCAGTACTTC. Encoded protein: CASSRRGIGETQYF.

This clone was seen once. J is TRBJ2-1 and V is TRBV2, with 9 bases identical to TRBD1. V trimming: 5 bases; J trimming: 0 bases; junction bases outside the gene matches: 5. This CDR3 is 16 amino acids long. The V gene's germline CDR1 is SNHLY and CDR2 FYNNEI. The CDR3 protein is CASSSTGGASYNEQFF. CDR3 coding DNA: TGTGCCAGCAGTTCCACAGGGGGCGCCTCCTACAATGAGCAGTTCTTC. Full variable domain (rest looked up from reference TRBV2 and TRBJ2-1): EPEVTQTPSHQVTQMGQEVILRCVPISNHLYFYWYRQILGQKVEFLVSFYNNEISEKSEIFDDQFSVERPDGSNFTLKIRSTKLEDSAMYFCASSSTGGASYNEQFFGPGTRLTVL.